The T cell receptor beta chain described here comes from a study of glioma-infiltrating T cells after dendritic cell vaccination. Study context: Autologous tumor lysate-pulsed dendritic cell vaccination was given between the early 2000s and the early 2010s.

This CDR3 has 15 residues. V lost 1 base and J 7 bases, leaving 13 bases between the germline ends. Germline V gene data show CDR1 as SGHDN and CDR2 as FVKESK. Primers: 60 V beta forward and 13 J beta reverse. The table came from immunoSEQ multiplex PCR; TCRdb's copy has only in-frame clones and leaves some out. The data show some 100,000 clones, 75% to 85% seen once. The clonotype comes from a human donor with glioblastoma. This chain joins TRBV14 and TRBJ1-4; D possibly corresponds to TRBD1 (5 bases). The specimen comprised blood, sampled before dendritic cell vaccination. CDR3 sequence: CASSQVGVGGEKLFF. The CDR3 region has the DNA TGTGCCAGCAGCCAAGTCGGTGTGGGGGGTGAAAAACTGTTTTTT. Full variable domain (rest looked up from reference TRBV14 and TRBJ1-4): EAGVTQFPSHSVIEKGQTVTLRCDPISGHDNLYWYRRVMGKEIKFLLHFVKESKQDESGMPNNRFLAERTGGTYSTLKVQPAELEDSGVYFCASSQVGVGGEKLFFGSGTQLSVL.